This is a list of T cell receptor beta chains from one sample in a study of T-cell memory formation after mild COVID-19. TCRdb independently ran MiXCR on the 5' RACE reads; one entry per CDR3 protein. Among roughly 130,000 distinct CDR3 sequences, over 15% were seen once, and the ten largest hold roughly 5.2%. Input material: PBMCs or a T cell subset sorted from them (not recorded which). These receptors originate from a man aged 18-30 years who had mild COVID-19 (a few samples of this study predate the infection). Cell type and time point are not known. CDR3s include the opening cysteine and the closing phenylalanine or tryptophan.

TRBJ1-3	TRBV7-2	CASSRQAASGNTIYF
TRBJ1-1	TRBV12-3/TRBV12-4	CASSLSGLSSEAFF
TRBJ1-2	TRBV7-2	CASSSRESYGYTF
TRBJ2-2	TRBV7-8	CASSFPVTNTGELFF
TRBJ2-3	TRBV5-1	CASSRAGTARVTDTQYF
TRBJ2-3	TRBV5-1	CASSFGLVSPDTQYF
TRBJ1-2	TRBV6-5	CASRLQGLGYGYTF
TRBJ1-2	TRBV10-3	CAISDQTSKGYTF
TRBJ2-7	TRBV6-5	CASSGTPGTGYHEQYF
TRBJ2-3	TRBV7-9	CASSPASGGASTDTQYF
TRBJ2-4	TRBV11-2	CASSPWDNENIQYF
TRBJ2-1	TRBV20-1	CSAPKFGTSGNEQFF
TRBJ1-5	TRBV5-5	CASSKDRPNQPQHF
TRBJ2-3	TRBV24-1	CATSDPGVDTQYF
TRBJ1-6	TRBV11-2	CASSLGQDSPLHF
TRBJ1-1	TRBV12-3/TRBV12-4	CASSLEAVWAEAFF
TRBJ2-3	TRBV9	CASSVGENTDTQYF
TRBJ1-1	TRBV5-1	CASSLGDLKNTEAFF
TRBJ1-4	TRBV7-2	CASSFGGSMSEKLFF
TRBJ1-2	TRBV6-1	CASSEEGPDYGYTF
TRBJ1-2	TRBV4-3	CASSQDSTNYGYTF
TRBJ2-2	TRBV4-2	CASSHDRGGLNTGELFF
TRBJ2-7	TRBV5-1	CASSLDGQIYEQYF
TRBJ2-5	TRBV5-1	CASSLVEGAVRETQYF
TRBJ1-3	TRBV4-1	CASSRQPGQSSGNTIYF
TRBJ1-3	TRBV6-2/TRBV6-3	CASSYTGNTIYF
TRBJ1-4	TRBV4-3	CASSQETGGKLFF
TRBJ1-1	TRBV29-1	CSVEKPENTEAFF
TRBJ2-1	TRBV28	CASSLIGAYNEQFF
TRBJ2-5	TRBV11-2	CASSLDGFLRANETQYF
TRBJ2-1	TRBV28	CASSPPVGREQFF
TRBJ2-3	TRBV6-5	CASVPPGTDTQYF
TRBJ2-2	TRBV7-6	CASSPKDFRRTGELFF
TRBJ2-3	TRBV7-2	CASSLGQGADTQYF
TRBJ2-3	TRBV24-1	CATSDESGGADTQYF
TRBJ1-1	TRBV7-2	CASSSHPNTEAFF
TRBJ2-5	TRBV9	CASSVARSQETQYF
TRBJ2-1	TRBV6-2/TRBV6-3	CASSYGYSNEQFF
TRBJ2-5	TRBV5-1	CASSLGLAGETQYF
TRBJ2-2	TRBV6-5	CASSPRRVNTGELFF
TRBJ2-1	TRBV5-1	CASSPTGVDEQFF
TRBJ2-3	TRBV5-1	CASSLVERGLGGDTQYF